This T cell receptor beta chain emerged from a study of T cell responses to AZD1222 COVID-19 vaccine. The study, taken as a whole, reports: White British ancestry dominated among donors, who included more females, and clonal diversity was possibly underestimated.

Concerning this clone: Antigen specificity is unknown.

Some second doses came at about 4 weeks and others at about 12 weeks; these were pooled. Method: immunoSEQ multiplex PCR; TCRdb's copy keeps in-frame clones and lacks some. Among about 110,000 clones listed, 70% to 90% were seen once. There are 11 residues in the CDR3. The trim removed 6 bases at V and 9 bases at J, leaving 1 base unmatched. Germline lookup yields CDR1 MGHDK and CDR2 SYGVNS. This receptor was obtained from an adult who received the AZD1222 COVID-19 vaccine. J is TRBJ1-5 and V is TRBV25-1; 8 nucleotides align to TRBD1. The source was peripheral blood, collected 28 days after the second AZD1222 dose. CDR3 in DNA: TGTGCCAGCAGCGGACAGGGGCCCCAGCATTTT. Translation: CASSGQGPQHF.